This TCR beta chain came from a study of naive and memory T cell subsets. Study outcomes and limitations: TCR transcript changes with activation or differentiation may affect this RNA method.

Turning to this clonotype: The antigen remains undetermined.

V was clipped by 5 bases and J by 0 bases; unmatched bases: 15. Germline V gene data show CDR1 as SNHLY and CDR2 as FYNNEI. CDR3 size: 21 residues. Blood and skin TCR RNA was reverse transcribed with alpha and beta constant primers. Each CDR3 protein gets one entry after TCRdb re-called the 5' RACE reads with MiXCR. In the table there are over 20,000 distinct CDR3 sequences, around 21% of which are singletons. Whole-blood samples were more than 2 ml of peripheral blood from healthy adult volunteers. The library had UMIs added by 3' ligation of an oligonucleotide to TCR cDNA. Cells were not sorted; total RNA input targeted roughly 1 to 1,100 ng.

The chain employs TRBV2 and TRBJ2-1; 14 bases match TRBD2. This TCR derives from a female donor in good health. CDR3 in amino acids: CASSYPLSTSGGVHSYNEQFF. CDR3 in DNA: TGTGCCAGCAGTTACCCATTATCGACTAGCGGGGGGGTCCACTCCTACAATGAGCAGTTCTTC.